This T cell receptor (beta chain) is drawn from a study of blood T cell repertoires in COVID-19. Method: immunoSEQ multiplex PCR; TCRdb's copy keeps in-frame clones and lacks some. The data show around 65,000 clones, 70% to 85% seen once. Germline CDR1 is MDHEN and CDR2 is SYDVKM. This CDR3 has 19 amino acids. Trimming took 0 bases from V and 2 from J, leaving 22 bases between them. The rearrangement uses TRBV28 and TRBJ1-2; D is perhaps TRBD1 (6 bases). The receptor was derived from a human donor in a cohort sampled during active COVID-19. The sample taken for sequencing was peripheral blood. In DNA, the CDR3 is TGTGCCAGCAGTTTATGGACCCTCCGGGGTGCAGGGGAAAACTATGGCTACACCTTC. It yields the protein CASSLWTLRGAGENYGYTF.